What follows are 30 T cell receptor beta chains derived from one specimen sequenced in a study of cytomegalovirus exposure and HLA in healthy donors. Both 60 Vbeta primers and 13 Jbeta primers went into the PCR. This table comes from immunoSEQ multiplex PCR, and its TCRdb copy is limited to in-frame clones, with some not included. Here the sample spans about 190,000 clones, over 60% being singletons. The sequencing input was PBMCs. The receptors stem from a middle-aged woman in good health and CMV-seronegative.

The V gene is TRBV27, the J gene TRBJ2-7, with D unclear. The V gene lost 2 bases and the J gene lost 6 bases, with 8 bases spanning the gap. The germline CDR1 and CDR2 sequences are MNHEY and SMNVEV (reference sequence). The CDR3 runs 12 residues. CDR3 coding DNA: TGTGCCAGCAGTTTAGAAGGAGCCGAGCAGTACGTC. Translating it yields CASSLEGAEQYV.

The chain recombines TRBV6-1 with TRBJ2-7; D is perhaps TRBD1 (6 bases). The CDR3 spans 15 residues. V gave up 0 bases and J gave up 0 bases, with 9 bases separating them. CDR1 is MNHNS and CDR2 is SASEGT in the germline V gene. The DNA for the CDR3 is TGTGCCAGCAGTGAAGCAGGGGGAAGCTCCTACGAGCAGTACGTC. The encoded protein is CASSEAGGSSYEQYV.

This clone has a single count. The chain uses TRBV14 and TRBJ2-7, with 10 bases aligning to TRBD2. J gave up 3 bases and V 4 bases, and 6 bases lay outside the gene matches. The germline V gene encodes CDR1 SGHDN and CDR2 FVKESK. This CDR3 comprises 15 residues. The CDR3 spells CASSLSSGRYYEQYF. The CDR3 DNA reads TGTGCCAGCAGCCTATCTAGCGGGAGATACTACGAGCAGTACTTC.

The chain joins TRBV6-1 to TRBJ1-2, with D unresolved. The CDR3 contains 11 residues. V lost 5 bases and J lost 8, with 9 bases in between. Germline V gene data show CDR1 as MNHNS and CDR2 as SASEGT. The CDR3 nucleotides are TGTGCCAGCAGTTACGACACCGGCTACACCTTC. It is translated as CASSYDTGYTF.

In its sample, this clone was seen a few times. CDR3 residues: CASSPPGLPIDTQYF. CDR3 bases: TGTGCCAGCAGCCCCCCGGGACTCCCGATTGATACGCAGTATTTT. V gene TRBV11-3 combines with J gene TRBJ2-3; D perhaps matches TRBD2 (6 bases). The CDR3 runs 15 residues. V was shortened by 5 bases and J by 6 bases, with 18 bases between the two germline ends. Looked up from germline, CDR1 is SGHNT and CDR2 is YENEEA.

The V gene is TRBV4-3, the J gene TRBJ2-7, with a tentative D call TRBD1 (5 bases). Trimming shortened V by 4 bases and J by 0 bases, and 10 bases separated the two germline ends. The CDR3 runs to 14 residues. The germline CDR1 and CDR2 sequences are LGHNA and YSLEER. The CDR3 nucleotides read TGCGCCAGCAGCCGAACAGGTAGCTCCTACGAGCAGTACTTC. This sequence encodes CASSRTGSSYEQYF.

The CDR3 region has the DNA TGTGCTAGTGGTTTGGTACGCGGGCTAGCGGGAGAATACACCGGGGAGCTGTTTTTT. Translating gives CASGLVRGLAGEYTGELFF. The chain is built from TRBV12-5 and TRBJ2-2; TRBD2 matches at 10 bases. The V gene end was trimmed by 0 bases and the J gene end by 3 bases; junction bases not matched to a gene: 10. The CDR3 spans 19 residues. CDR1 and CDR2 (germline): LGHNT, FRNRAP. Supplemented by reference TRBV12-5 and TRBJ2-2, the full variable domain reads DARVTQTPRHKVTEMGQEVTMRCQPILGHNTVFWYRQTMMQGLELLAYFRNRAPLDDSGMPKDRFSAEMPDATLATLKIQPSEPRDSAVYFCASGLVRGLAGEYTGELFFGEGSRLTVL.

V and J are TRBV7-3 and TRBJ2-3; TRBD2 matches 9 bases. The CDR3 has 15 residues. The germline gives CDR1 SGHTA, CDR2 FQGTGA. V was pared by 5 bases and J by 3 bases, with 6 bases of the junction left unmatched. This CDR3 is CASSLGLASTDTQYF. DNA for the CDR3: TGTGCCAGCAGCCTCGGACTAGCGAGTACAGATACGCAGTATTTT.

The chain couples TRBV5-6 to TRBJ2-2; TRBD2 matches 15 bases. Germline-derived CDR1 and CDR2 are SGHDT and YYEEEE. The CDR3 totals 18 residues. Trimming took 4 bases from V and 5 from J; bases not matched to a gene: 9. CDR3 sequence reads: CASSPLGLAGGGTGELFF. CDR3 coding DNA: TGTGCCAGCAGCCCACTAGGACTAGCGGGAGGGGGTACCGGGGAGCTGTTTTTT. Complete variable domain (other parts from reference TRBV5-6 and TRBJ2-2): DAGVTQSPTHLIKTRGQQVTLRCSPKSGHDTVSWYQQALGQGPQFIFQYYEEEERQRGNFPDRFSGHQFPNYSSELNVNALLLGDSALYLCASSPLGLAGGGTGELFFGEGSRLTVL.

This chain uses TRBV19 with TRBJ1-1, with 12 bases fitting TRBD1. Germline-derived CDR1 and CDR2 are LNHDA and SQIVND (reference sequence). The CDR3 loop spans 15 amino acids. Trimming took 7 bases from V and 1 from J; bases not matched to a gene: 4. The CDR3 is CASMGQGAGNTEAFF. Written as DNA, the CDR3 is TGTGCCAGTATGGGACAGGGGGCCGGGAACACTGAAGCTTTCTTT.

V gene TRBV14 combines with J gene TRBJ2-1; possible D gene TRBD2, 5 bases. The CDR3 extends over 13 amino acids. Germline CDR1 reads SGHDN; CDR2 reads FVKESK. Trimming took 0 bases from V and 6 from J, leaving 6 bases between them. The CDR3, as DNA: TGTGCCAGCAGCCAAGAAGGAGGCAATGAGCAGTTCTTC. Protein sequence: CASSQEGGNEQFF.

This chain joins TRBV19 and TRBJ1-3; D gene uncertain. Trimming shortened V by 7 bases and J by 0 bases, and 13 bases separated the two germline ends. The germline gives CDR1 LNHDA, CDR2 SQIVND (reference sequence). The CDR3 runs 15 residues. CDR3 sequence reads: CASKRGGSSGNTIYF. The CDR3 DNA reads TGTGCCAGTAAAAGAGGCGGATCCTCTGGAAACACCATATATTTT. Full variable domain (outside the CDR3, taken from reference TRBV19 and TRBJ1-3): DGGITQSPKYLFRKEGQNVTLSCEQNLNHDAMYWYRQDPGQGLRLIYYSQIVNDFQKGDIAEGYSVSREKKESFPLTVTSAQKNPTAFYLCASKRGGSSGNTIYFGEGSWLTVV.

The CDR3 sequence is CASSPRGQGYEAFF. The CDR3 nucleotides are TGTGCCAGCAGCCCCCGGGGTCAGGGGTATGAAGCTTTCTTT. The genes are TRBV9 and TRBJ1-1; weak D call: TRBD1 (6 bases). V was shortened by 4 bases and J by 7 bases, with 17 bases between the two germline ends. The CDR3 loop spans 14 amino acids. Germline V gene lookup returns CDR1 SGDLS and CDR2 YYNGEE.

This chain connects TRBV7-9 to TRBJ2-6; D perhaps matches TRBD2 (6 bases). The CDR3 loop spans 16 amino acids. The germline V gene has CDR1 SEHNR and CDR2 FQNEAQ (reference sequence). V lost 5 bases, J lost 2 bases, and 13 bases lay in between. This chain's CDR3 is CASSPLRGTGANVLTF. CDR3 nucleotide sequence: TGTGCCAGCAGCCCTCTGCGGGGCACTGGGGCCAACGTCCTGACTTTC.

Comments on this clone: One end of the junction fails to match germline, which may point to a read error. V and J are TRBV4-3 and TRBJ1-2; D unclear. The length of the CDR3 is 12 residues. Germline V gene sequence: CDR1 LGHNA, CDR2 YSLEER. Written as DNA, the CDR3 is TGCGCCAGCAACCAAGATCGCGGGGGCTACACCTTC. Amino acids: CASNQDRGGYTF.

This chain connects TRBV27 to TRBJ2-7; tentatively, D is TRBD1 (5 bases). Deletions cut 0 bases from V and 5 bases from J, with 14 bases between. Per germline, CDR1 MNHEY and CDR2 SMNVEV (reference sequence). CDR3 size: 15 residues. For the CDR3, the DNA is TGTGCCAGCAGTTTATCGGGGCAGGGCTTCGACGAGCAGTACTTC. Its protein is CASSLSGQGFDEQYF.

V gene TRBV7-2 combines with J gene TRBJ2-7; TRBD1 might be the D (6 bases). Trimming removed 3 bases at V and 3 bases at J, with 12 bases between. The CDR3 runs to 14 residues. The germline gives CDR1 SGHTA, CDR2 FQGNSA. The CDR3 loop is CASSFGTFLYEQYF. For the CDR3, the DNA is TGTGCCAGCAGCTTTGGGACATTTCTCTACGAGCAGTACTTC. The full variable domain, its missing parts supplied by reference TRBV7-2 and TRBJ2-7, is GAGVSQSPSNKVTEKGKDVELRCDPISGHTALYWYRQSLGQGLEFLIYFQGNSAPDKSGLPSDRFSAERTGGSVSTLTIQRTQQEDSAVYLCASSFGTFLYEQYFGPGTRLTVT.

This clone was counted a single time. The chain links TRBV27 to TRBJ2-5; 14 positions agree with TRBD2. There are 15 residues in the CDR3. Looked up from germline, CDR1 is MNHEY and CDR2 is SMNVEV (reference sequence). V gave up 3 bases and J gave up 4 bases; unmatched junction bases: 1. This chain's CDR3 is CASSFGLAGGETQYF. Written as DNA, the CDR3 is TGTGCCAGCAGTTTCGGACTAGCGGGAGGAGAGACCCAGTACTTC.

The rearrangement joins TRBV27 to TRBJ2-1, with 8 bases lining up with TRBD1. CDR3 size: 17 residues. Germline V gene lookup returns CDR1 MNHEY and CDR2 SMNVEV (reference sequence). Germline trimming cut 4 bases from V and 0 bases from J; bases unmatched to any gene: 8. CDR3 sequence (DNA): TGTGCCAGCAGTTCGCAGGGGGCAGAGAGCTCCTACAATGAGCAGTTCTTC. This gives the protein CASSSQGAESSYNEQFF.

The CDR3 sequence: CASSIGRGLAIADTQYF. The CDR3 bases are TGTGCCAGCAGCATTGGCAGGGGACTAGCGATCGCAGATACGCAGTATTTT. The rearrangement links TRBV13 to TRBJ2-3; TRBD2 aligns across 10 bases. V shed 5 bases, J shed 4 bases, and the junction held 12 bases outside the gene matches. Germline V gene data show CDR1 as PRHDT and CDR2 as FYEKMQ (reference sequence). The CDR3 has 17 amino acids.

The chain joins TRBV7-9 to TRBJ1-5, with TRBD1 as a possible D gene (5 bases). CDR3 length: 13 residues. Germline CDR1 is SEHNR and CDR2 is FQNEAQ (reference sequence). Trimming removed 8 bases at V and 2 bases at J, with 10 bases between. The CDR3 protein is CASSGDGNQPQHF. In DNA form, the CDR3 reads TGTGCCAGCTCGGGGGACGGCAATCAGCCCCAGCATTTT.

The chain employs TRBV7-2 and TRBJ1-2; 7 bases are shared with TRBD1. The CDR3 length is 17 residues. V shed 3 bases, J shed 7 bases, and the junction held 17 bases outside the gene matches. Germline V lookup: CDR1 SGHTA, CDR2 FQGNSA. As DNA, the CDR3 is TGTGCCAGCAGCTTTCCTGGGGGAGGAAGGGGGCGCGGTGGCTACACCTTC. Protein: CASSFPGGGRGRGGYTF.

The chain links TRBV4-2 to TRBJ2-7; D gene uncertain. This CDR3 has 13 residues. Germline assignment: CDR1 LGHNA and CDR2 YNFKEQ. The V end was cut by 1 base, the J end by 3 bases, with 7 bases between. In nucleotides, the CDR3 is TGTGCCAGCAGCCAAGCCCGAGGCTACGAGCAGTACTTC. Amino acid sequence: CASSQARGYEQYF.

The chain combines TRBV16 with TRBJ1-1; tentative D call: TRBD1 (5 bases). Germline-derived CDR1 and CDR2 are KGHSY and FQNENV. The CDR3 totals 16 residues. V shed 4 bases and J shed 0 bases, with 15 bases lying between them. The CDR3: CASSRTVMTVNTEAFF. The CDR3 DNA reads as TGTGCCAGCAGCCGTACCGTAATGACAGTGAACACTGAAGCTTTCTTT.

This clone was found a few times. The rearrangement links TRBV5-1 to TRBJ1-2; possible D gene TRBD1, 6 bases. The CDR3 length is 14 residues. Looked up from germline, CDR1 is SGHRS and CDR2 is YFSETQ. V dropped 4 bases and J dropped 3 bases, with 13 bases sitting between them. The CDR3 DNA reads as TGCGCCAGCAGCCGAGGGGGTCCTGACTATGGCTACACCTTC. It translates to CASSRGGPDYGYTF.

The rearrangement links TRBV28 to TRBJ1-5; D gene ambiguous. CDR3 length equals 12 residues. The V and J ends lost 4 bases and 4 bases respectively, with 5 bases between them. Germline V lookup: CDR1 MDHEN, CDR2 SYDVKM. CDR3 amino acids: CASSSVNQPQHF. Written as DNA, the CDR3 is TGTGCCAGCAGTTCCGTGAATCAGCCCCAGCATTTT.

The V call is TRBV30, the J call TRBJ2-3; 13 bases fit TRBD2. V shed 2 bases, J shed 2 bases, and the junction held 4 bases outside the gene matches. The germline CDR1 and CDR2 sequences are GTSNPN and SVGIG (reference sequence). CDR3 length: 16 amino acids. CDR3 bases: TGTGCCTGGAGTCCTGGACTAGCGGGAGACACAGATACGCAGTATTTT. Translating it yields CAWSPGLAGDTDTQYF.

Comments on this clone: Compared with germline, one end of the junction differs, possibly owing to a read error. The V call is TRBV7-7, the J call TRBJ2-5, with D possibly being TRBD2 (6 bases). The CDR3 length is 15 residues. Germline loops: CDR1 SSHAT, CDR2 FNYEAQ (reference sequence). Written as DNA, the CDR3 is TGTGCTAGCAGCTTAGCCAATAGCGGTCAAGAGACCCAGTACTTC. Encoded protein: CASSLANSGQETQYF.

In the case of this clone: The sample carries other DNA sequences with the same CDR3. The CDR3 loop reads CASSRTSSTGELFF. The CDR3 DNA sequence: TGTGCCAGCAGCCGGACTAGCAGCACCGGGGAGCTGTTTTTT. This chain links TRBV5-6 with TRBJ2-2; TRBD2 agrees at 8 bases. Germline V gene data show CDR1 as SGHDT and CDR2 as YYEEEE. Trimming took 4 bases from V and 4 from J; bases not matched to a gene: 3. The length of the CDR3 is 14 residues. The whole variable domain, filled in from reference TRBV5-6 and TRBJ2-2, reads DAGVTQSPTHLIKTRGQQVTLRCSPKSGHDTVSWYQQALGQGPQFIFQYYEEEERQRGNFPDRFSGHQFPNYSSELNVNALLLGDSALYLCASSRTSSTGELFFGEGSRLTVL.

The chain is built from TRBV7-9 and TRBJ2-1; 10 bases map to TRBD1. Germline lookup yields CDR1 SEHNR and CDR2 FQNEAQ (reference sequence). V was pared by 5 bases and J by 7 bases, with 5 bases of the junction left unmatched. The CDR3 covers 14 residues. CDR3 amino acids: CASSPGQGRNEQFF. The CDR3 DNA is TGTGCCAGCAGCCCGGGACAGGGGAGAAATGAGCAGTTCTTC.